This T cell receptor (beta chain) stems from a study of blood T cell repertoires in COVID-19. Study as a whole: The origin of the acute and convalescent COVID-19 samples was the United States, Italy and Spain.

Method: immunoSEQ multiplex PCR; TCRdb's copy keeps in-frame clones and lacks some. The data hold approximately 260,000 clones, with roughly 90% observed a single time. Germline-derived CDR1 and CDR2 are MDHEN and SYDVKM. V lost 1 base and J lost 3; bases outside the gene matches: 3. The CDR3 is 14 residues long. The receptor comes from a woman aged 55-75 years who had recovered from COVID-19. The chain combines TRBV28 with TRBJ2-7; 7 nucleotides align to TRBD1. Material: PBMCs or T cells enriched from blood (not recorded which). CDR3 coding DNA: TGTGCCAGCAGTTTATTGTACAGGGGCTACGAGCAGTACTTC. Protein sequence: CASSLLYRGYEQYF.